The sequence of this TCR beta chain was determined in a study of follicular helper T cells after annual influenza vaccination. Study-level points and caveats: Day 7 ICOS+CD38+ clones were most often found later in ICOS-CD38- cTfh cells.

Repertoires were generated with immunoSEQ multiplex PCR, while TCRdb's copy carries only in-frame clones and drops some. Among thousands of clones, approximately 79% were seen once, and the ten largest hold around 0.54%. Noted time point: 2015-2016 season, 7 days after influenza vaccination. Note on this clone: Its specificity is unknown.

The receptor comes from an adult who received the influenza vaccine. Source: CXCR5- memory CD4+ T cells sorted from blood, taken 7 days after influenza vaccination.

CDR3 region: CASSIDQISSTDTQYF. DNA of the CDR3: TGTGCCAGTAGTATAGATCAAATCTCTAGCACAGATACGCAGTATTTT. This sequence joins TRBV19 and TRBJ2-3, with D unresolved. Germline assignment: CDR1 LNHDA and CDR2 SQIVND (reference sequence). V was trimmed by 0 bases and J by 0 bases, leaving 10 bases between them. The CDR3 is made up of 16 amino acids.